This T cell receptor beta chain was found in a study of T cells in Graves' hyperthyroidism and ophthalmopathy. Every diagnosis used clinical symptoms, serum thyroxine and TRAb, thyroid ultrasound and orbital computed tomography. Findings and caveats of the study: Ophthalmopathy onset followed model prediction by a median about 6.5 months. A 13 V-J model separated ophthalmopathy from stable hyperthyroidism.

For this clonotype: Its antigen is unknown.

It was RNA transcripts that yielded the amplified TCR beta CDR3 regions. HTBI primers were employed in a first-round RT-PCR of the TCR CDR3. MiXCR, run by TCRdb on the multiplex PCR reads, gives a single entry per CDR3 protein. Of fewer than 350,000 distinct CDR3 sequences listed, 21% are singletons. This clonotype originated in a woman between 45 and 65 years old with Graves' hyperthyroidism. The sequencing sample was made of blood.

The CDR3 region is CASGRRDRGRGEQYF. The DNA for the CDR3 is TGTGCCAGCGGAAGACGGGACAGGGGCCGGGGCGAGCAGTACTTC. V gene TRBV28 combines with J gene TRBJ2-7; 10 bases fit TRBD1. The CDR3 consists of 15 residues. CDR1 is MDHEN, CDR2 SYDVKM, per germline. Trimming at V came to 8 bases and at J to 6 bases, leaving 13 bases not matched to a gene.